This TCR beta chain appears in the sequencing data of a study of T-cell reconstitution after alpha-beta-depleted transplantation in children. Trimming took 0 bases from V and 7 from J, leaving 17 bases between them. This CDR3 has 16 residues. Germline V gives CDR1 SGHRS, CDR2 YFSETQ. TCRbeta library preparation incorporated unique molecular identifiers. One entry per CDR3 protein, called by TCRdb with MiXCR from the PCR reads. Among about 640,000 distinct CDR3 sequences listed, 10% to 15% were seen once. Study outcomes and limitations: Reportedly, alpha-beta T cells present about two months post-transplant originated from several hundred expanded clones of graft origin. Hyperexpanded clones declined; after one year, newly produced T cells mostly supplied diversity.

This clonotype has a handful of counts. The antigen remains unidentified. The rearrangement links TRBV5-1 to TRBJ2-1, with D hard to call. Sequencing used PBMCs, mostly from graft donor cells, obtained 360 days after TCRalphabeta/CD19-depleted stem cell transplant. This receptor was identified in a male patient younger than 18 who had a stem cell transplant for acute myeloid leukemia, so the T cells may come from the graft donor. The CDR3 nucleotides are TGCGCCAGCAGCTTGGTTGGGCTTCGGGCCTCGAATGAGCAGTTCTTC. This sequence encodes CASSLVGLRASNEQFF.